Included here is one T cell receptor (beta chain) sequence, with context. Its matching antigen is unknown. Combining a sample-barcoded 5' primer with a J-beta primer mix, a second PCR ran for about 7 to 12 cycles. TCRdb re-derived calls from the 5' RACE reads in MiXCR, one entry per CDR3 protein. The table includes around 940,000 distinct CDR3 sequences, roughly 50% detected once. This entry comes from a study of blood T cells in healthy people across ages. Study conclusions and caveats: Age brought a roughly linear fall in TCR beta diversity measured per million T cells.

V lost 4 bases to trimming and J lost 0 bases, with 15 bases between them. Germline values: CDR1 ENHRY, CDR2 SYGVKD. CDR3 length: 16 residues. The chain employs TRBV10-3 and TRBJ1-1; possible D gene TRBD1, 5 bases. Sequences were obtained from blood. The clonotype comes from a woman in her fifties or sixties in good health. The CDR3 region is CAISGGMGSMNTEAFF. The CDR3 DNA reads TGTGCCATCAGTGGGGGGATGGGGAGCATGAACACTGAAGCTTTCTTT.